This T cell receptor (beta chain) was observed in a study of siplizumab effects on memory and regulatory T cells. Findings and caveats of the study: In controls, about 28% of mappable alloreactive CD4+ clones were Treg-derived on average, versus around 70% with siplizumab.

The germline V and J ends were trimmed by 3 bases and 3 bases, with 11 bases remaining between them. Germline V gives CDR1 LNHDA, CDR2 SQIVND (reference sequence). The CDR3 is made up of 14 amino acids. Measured with immunoSEQ multiplex PCR; TCRdb has only the in-frame clones, and not every one. The sample has under 95,000 clones, 94% seen once. To note about this clone: Its antigen is unidentified.

The V gene is TRBV19, the J gene TRBJ1-2; D ambiguous. This receptor was obtained from a human donor in good health. The sequenced sample consisted of non-Treg CD4+ T cells sorted from blood. The CDR3 DNA follows: TGTGCCAGTAGTATGGCCGGGAGCCACTATGGCTACACCTTC. It encodes CASSMAGSHYGYTF. Full variable domain (outside the CDR3, taken from reference TRBV19 and TRBJ1-2): DGGITQSPKYLFRKEGQNVTLSCEQNLNHDAMYWYRQDPGQGLRLIYYSQIVNDFQKGDIAEGYSVSREKKESFPLTVTSAQKNPTAFYLCASSMAGSHYGYTFGSGTRLTVV.